The 11 T cell receptor beta chains presented below share a single source sample, sequenced in a study of CD8 T cells in ankylosing spondylitis. TCRdb reprocessed the 5' RACE reads via MiXCR and lists one record per CDR3 protein. The sample contains 240,000 or so distinct CDR3 sequences, 8% to 9.5% of which appear only once. The specimen was blood, either unsorted or a sorted T cell fraction (not recorded which). The receptors shown here come from a male donor with ankylosing spondylitis or in good health (not recorded which).

This clonotype was seen many times. The chain is built from TRBV5-1 and TRBJ2-3, with D possibly matching TRBD1 (6 bases). V was clipped by 3 bases and J by 3 bases, with 14 bases between them. CDR3 length: 15 amino acids. CDR1 and CDR2 (germline): SGHRS, YFSETQ. CDR3 residues: CASSSRTDRTDTQYF. Here the CDR3 DNA reads TGCGCCAGCAGCTCGAGGACAGACAGGACAGATACGCAGTATTTT.

Turning to this clonotype: A much larger clone is a single base away; this may be a read error. V and J are TRBV7-8 and TRBJ1-1, with 8 positions matching TRBD1. There are 15 residues in the CDR3. Germline V CDR1 and CDR2: SGHVS, FQNEAQ. DNA for the CDR3: TGTACCAGCAGCCCCCGTGGACAGGGAAGTACTGAAGCTTTCTTT. Amino acid sequence: CTSSPRGQGSTEAFF.

Details on this clonotype: A much larger clone is a single base away; this may be a read error. This chain connects TRBV12-3 or TRBV12-4 to TRBJ1-1, with D possibly TRBD1 on 5 matching bases. The CDR3 runs to 14 residues. CDR3 protein: CTSSFSQGNTEAFF. The CDR3 DNA reads as TGTACCAGCAGTTTTTCTCAGGGAAACACTGAAGCTTTCTTT.

This clonotype was counted ten times or more. V and J are TRBV15 and TRBJ1-5, with D unresolved. The germline gives CDR1 LNHNV, CDR2 YYDKDF (reference sequence). This CDR3 contains 15 residues. The V end was cut by 5 bases, the J end by 3 bases, with 14 bases between. This CDR3 reads CATSVASSANQPQHF. The CDR3 nucleotides read TGTGCCACCAGCGTTGCGTCCAGCGCCAATCAGCCCCAGCATTTT.

This clonotype occurred many times. The V gene is TRBV7-9, the J gene TRBJ1-1; the match to TRBD1 covers 10 bases. V lost 6 bases and J lost 10; bases outside the gene matches: 14. The CDR3 has 15 residues. Germline lookup yields CDR1 SEHNR and CDR2 FQNEAQ (reference sequence). DNA for the CDR3: TGTGCCAGCAGTCGTAGTGGGACAGGGGATCTCGCAGCTTTCTTT. This encodes CASSRSGTGDLAAFF.

Many counts were recorded for this clonotype. V and J are TRBV2 and TRBJ2-3, with TRBD2 matching over 12 bases. Trimming removed 5 bases from V and 1 base from J; junction bases left unmatched: 4. The CDR3 totals 16 residues. CDR1 and CDR2 (germline): SNHLY, FYNNEI. CDR3 DNA sequence: TGTGCCAGCAGTCAGACTAGCGGGGGTCGCACAGATACGCAGTATTTT. Encoded protein: CASSQTSGGRTDTQYF.

This clonotype was observed at least ten times. The chain combines TRBV15 with TRBJ1-2; 7 bases match TRBD1. Trimming at V came to 6 bases and at J to 4 bases, leaving 11 bases not matched to a gene. The V gene's germline CDR1 is LNHNV and CDR2 YYDKDF (reference sequence). The CDR3 spans 15 residues. The CDR3 DNA is TGTGCCACCAGAGAGGGACAGACCATCACCTATGGCTACACCTTC. As protein: CATREGQTITYGYTF.

There are a few counts of this clonotype. CDR3 sequence (DNA): TGTGCCAGCAGCCAAGATTCCGGGACTATACGCTACGAGCAGTACTTC. This codes for CASSQDSGTIRYEQYF. V gene TRBV3-1 combines with J gene TRBJ2-7; TRBD2 matches at 7 bases. The V gene's germline CDR1 is LGHDT and CDR2 YNNKEL (reference sequence). After removal of 0 bases from V and 3 bases from J, the junction contained 8 bases not matched to a gene. The CDR3 length is 16 residues.

This clonotype was counted a few times. The rearrangement joins TRBV7-8 to TRBJ2-1; either TRBD1 or TRBD2 may fit D (6 bases each). Germline V lookup: CDR1 SGHVS, CDR2 FQNEAQ. This CDR3 contains 16 residues. Trimming shortened V by 4 bases and J by 0 bases, and 13 bases separated the two germline ends. The CDR3, as DNA: TGTGCCAGCAGCTCCCCGGAGGGGGGCTCCTACAATGAGCAGTTCTTC. Its translation is CASSSPEGGSYNEQFF.

This clonotype occurred many times. The CDR3 nucleotides are TGTGCCAGCAGCCCTTTAAGGAGACTAGCGGGAACTTCTGAGCAGTTCTTC. Translating it yields CASSPLRRLAGTSEQFF. This sequence joins TRBV7-2 and TRBJ2-1; 11 bases agree with TRBD2. The CDR3 spans 17 residues. Germline CDR1 is SGHTA and CDR2 is FQGNSA. J gave up 9 bases and V 5 bases, and 15 bases lay outside the gene matches.

The chain has TRBV19 and TRBJ1-1, with no clear D. Germline values: CDR1 LNHDA, CDR2 SQIVND (reference sequence). V was clipped by 2 bases and J by 7 bases, with 23 bases between them. The CDR3 covers 17 residues. The CDR3 bases are TGTGCCAGTAGTATAAACTCTCGTAGAGGGAACCGTTATGAAGCTTTCTTT. Translated: CASSINSRRGNRYEAFF.